The 2 T cell receptor beta chains in this list originate from one sample, sequenced in a study of blood T cell repertoires in COVID-19. Sequencing used immunoSEQ multiplex PCR; TCRdb keeps in-frame clones, though not all of them. The table includes approximately 100,000 clones, 84% detected once. The sample was peripheral blood. The receptors come from a human donor in a cohort sampled during active or convalescent COVID-19.

The chain employs TRBV19 and TRBJ1-1, with a possible D match to TRBD1 (5 bases). The CDR3 spans 15 residues. Per the germline V gene, CDR1 is LNHDA and CDR2 is SQIVND (reference sequence). The V and J ends lost 7 bases and 5 bases respectively, with 20 bases between them. CDR3 amino acids: CASNSGDRLGTEAFF. DNA for the CDR3: TGTGCCAGTAACTCGGGGGATAGACTCGGGACTGAAGCTTTCTTT.

The genes are TRBV28 and TRBJ2-5; no clear D gene. The CDR3 consists of 11 residues. Trimming removed 5 bases at V and 9 bases at J, with 10 bases between. Germline CDR1 reads MDHEN; CDR2 reads SYDVKM. CDR3 protein: CASSIRSAQYF. In DNA form, the CDR3 reads TGTGCCAGCAGTATCAGAAGTGCCCAGTACTTC.